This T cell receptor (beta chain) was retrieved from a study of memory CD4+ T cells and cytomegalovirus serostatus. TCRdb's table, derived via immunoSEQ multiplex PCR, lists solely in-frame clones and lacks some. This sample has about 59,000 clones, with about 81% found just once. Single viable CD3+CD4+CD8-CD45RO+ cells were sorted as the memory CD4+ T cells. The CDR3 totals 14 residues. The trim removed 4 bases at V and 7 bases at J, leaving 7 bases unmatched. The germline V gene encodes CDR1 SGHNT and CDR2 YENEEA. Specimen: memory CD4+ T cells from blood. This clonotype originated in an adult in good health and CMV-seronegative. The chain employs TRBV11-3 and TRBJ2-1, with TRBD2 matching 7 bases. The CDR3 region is CASSSSYGRNEQFF. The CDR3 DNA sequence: TGTGCCAGCAGCTCATCCTACGGGAGGAATGAGCAGTTCTTC.